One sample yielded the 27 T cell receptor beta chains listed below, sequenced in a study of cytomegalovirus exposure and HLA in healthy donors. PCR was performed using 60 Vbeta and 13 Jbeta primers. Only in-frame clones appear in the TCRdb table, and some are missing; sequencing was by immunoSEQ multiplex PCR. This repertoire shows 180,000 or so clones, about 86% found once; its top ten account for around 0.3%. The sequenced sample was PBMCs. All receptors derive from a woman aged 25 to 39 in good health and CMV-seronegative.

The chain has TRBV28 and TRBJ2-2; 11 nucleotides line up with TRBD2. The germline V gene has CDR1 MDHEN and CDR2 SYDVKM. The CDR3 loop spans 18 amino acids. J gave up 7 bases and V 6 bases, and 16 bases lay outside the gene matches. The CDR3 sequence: CASSIRRDSGGAGGELFF. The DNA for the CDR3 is TGTGCCAGCAGCATCCGGAGAGATAGCGGGGGGGCGGGCGGGGAGCTGTTTTTT. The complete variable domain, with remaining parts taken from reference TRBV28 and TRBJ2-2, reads DVKVTQSSRYLVKRTGEKVFLECVQDMDHENMFWYRQDPGLGLRLIYFSYDVKMKEKGDIPEGYSVSREKKERFSLILESASTNQTSMYLCASSIRRDSGGAGGELFFGEGSRLTVL.

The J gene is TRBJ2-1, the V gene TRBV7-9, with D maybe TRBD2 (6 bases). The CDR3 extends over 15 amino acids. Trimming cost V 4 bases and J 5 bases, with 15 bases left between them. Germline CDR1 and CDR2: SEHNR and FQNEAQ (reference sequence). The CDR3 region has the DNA TGTGCCAGCAGCTCCTCGAAGGACTATAACAATGAGCAGTTCTTC. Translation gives CASSSSKDYNNEQFF.

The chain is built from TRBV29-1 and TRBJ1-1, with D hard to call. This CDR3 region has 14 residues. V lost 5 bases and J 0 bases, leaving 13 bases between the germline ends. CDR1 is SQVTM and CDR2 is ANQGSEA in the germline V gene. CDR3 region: CSVRGSKMNTEAFF. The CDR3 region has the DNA TGCAGCGTTCGAGGGAGTAAGATGAACACTGAAGCTTTCTTT.

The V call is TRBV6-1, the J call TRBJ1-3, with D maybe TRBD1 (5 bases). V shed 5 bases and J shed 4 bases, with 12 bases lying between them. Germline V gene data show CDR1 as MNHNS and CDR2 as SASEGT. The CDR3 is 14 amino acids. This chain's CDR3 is CASSSQGYGNTIYF. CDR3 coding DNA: TGTGCCAGCAGTTCCCAGGGATACGGAAACACCATATATTTT.

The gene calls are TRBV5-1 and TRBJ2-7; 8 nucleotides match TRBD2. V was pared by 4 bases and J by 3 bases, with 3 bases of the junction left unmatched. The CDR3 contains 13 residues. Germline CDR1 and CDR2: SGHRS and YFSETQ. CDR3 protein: CASSKRENYEQYF. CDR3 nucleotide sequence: TGCGCCAGCAGCAAGCGGGAGAACTACGAGCAGTACTTC.

The CDR3 loop is CASSLFSGGGELFF. In DNA form, the CDR3 reads TGTGCCAGCAGCTTATTCTCTGGAGGCGGGGAGCTGTTTTTT. This chain connects TRBV7-9 to TRBJ2-2, with D possibly being TRBD2 (5 bases). CDR3 length: 14 amino acids. V shed 2 bases and J shed 7 bases, with 11 bases lying between them. Germline CDR1 is SEHNR and CDR2 is FQNEAQ (reference sequence).

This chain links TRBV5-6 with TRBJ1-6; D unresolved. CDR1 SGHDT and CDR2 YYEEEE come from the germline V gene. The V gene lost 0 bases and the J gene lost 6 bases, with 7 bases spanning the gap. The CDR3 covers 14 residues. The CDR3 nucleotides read TGTGCCAGCAGCTTGGGGGCCCGTAATTCACCCCTCCACTTT. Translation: CASSLGARNSPLHF.

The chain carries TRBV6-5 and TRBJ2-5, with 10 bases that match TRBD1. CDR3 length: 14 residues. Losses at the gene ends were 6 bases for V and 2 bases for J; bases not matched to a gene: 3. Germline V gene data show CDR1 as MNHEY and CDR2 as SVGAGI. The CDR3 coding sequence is TGTGCCAGCAGCCGGACAGGGGGGCAAGAGACCCAGTACTTC. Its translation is CASSRTGGQETQYF.

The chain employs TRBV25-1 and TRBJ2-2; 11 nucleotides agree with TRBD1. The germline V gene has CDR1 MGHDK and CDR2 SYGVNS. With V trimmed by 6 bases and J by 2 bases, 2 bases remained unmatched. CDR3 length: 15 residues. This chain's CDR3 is CASRDRGRNTGELFF. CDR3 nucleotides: TGTGCCAGCAGGGACAGGGGGCGAAACACCGGGGAGCTGTTTTTT.

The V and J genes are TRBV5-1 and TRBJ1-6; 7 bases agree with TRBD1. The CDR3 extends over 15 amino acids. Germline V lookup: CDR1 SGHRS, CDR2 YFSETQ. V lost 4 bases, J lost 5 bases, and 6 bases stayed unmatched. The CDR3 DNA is TGCGCCAGCAGCGAACAGGGGAGGAATAATTCACCCCTCCACTTT. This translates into CASSEQGRNNSPLHF.

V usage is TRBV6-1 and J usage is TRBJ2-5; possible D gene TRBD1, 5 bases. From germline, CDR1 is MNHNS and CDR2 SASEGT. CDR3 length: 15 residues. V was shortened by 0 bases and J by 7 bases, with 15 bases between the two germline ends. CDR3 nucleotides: TGTGCCAGCAGTGAAGCGCAAGGGTACCAGGGGACCCAGTACTTC. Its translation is CASSEAQGYQGTQYF.

Here the CDR3 DNA reads TGTGCCAGCAGCCCGGGGGTGGACGGGGAGCTGTTTTTT. This encodes CASSPGVDGELFF. V gene TRBV7-3 combines with J gene TRBJ2-2, with TRBD2 as a possible D gene (6 bases). The CDR3 consists of 13 residues. The V gene lost 5 bases and the J gene lost 7 bases, with 11 bases spanning the gap. The germline CDR1 and CDR2 sequences are SGHTA and FQGTGA.

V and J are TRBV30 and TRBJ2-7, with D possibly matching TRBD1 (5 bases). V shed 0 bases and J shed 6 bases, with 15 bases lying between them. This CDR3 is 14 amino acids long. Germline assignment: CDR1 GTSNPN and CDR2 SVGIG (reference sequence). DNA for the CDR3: TGTGCCTGGAGTGTCAGGACAAGGGCCTCCGAGCAGTACTTC. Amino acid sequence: CAWSVRTRASEQYF.

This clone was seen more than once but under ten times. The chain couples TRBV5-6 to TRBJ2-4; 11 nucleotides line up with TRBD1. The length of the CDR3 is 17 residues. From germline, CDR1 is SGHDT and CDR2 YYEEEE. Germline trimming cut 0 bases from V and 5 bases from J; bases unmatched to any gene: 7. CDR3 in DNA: TGTGCCAGCAGCTTGGCTTTAGGGACAGGGGGAGAAAACATTCAGTACTTC. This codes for CASSLALGTGGENIQYF.

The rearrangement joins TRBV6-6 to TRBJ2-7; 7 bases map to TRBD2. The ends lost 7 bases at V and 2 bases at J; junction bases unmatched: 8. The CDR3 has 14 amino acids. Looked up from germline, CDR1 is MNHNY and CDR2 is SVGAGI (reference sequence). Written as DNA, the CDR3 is TGTGCCAGCAAATTTGCGGGAGCCCCCTACGAGCAGTACTTC. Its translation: CASKFAGAPYEQYF.

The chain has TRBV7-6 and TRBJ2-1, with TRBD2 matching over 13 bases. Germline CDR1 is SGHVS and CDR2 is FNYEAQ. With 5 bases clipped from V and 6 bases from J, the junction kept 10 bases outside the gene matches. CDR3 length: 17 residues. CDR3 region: CASSPSILAGGGNEQFF. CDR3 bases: TGTGCCAGCAGCCCGTCCATACTAGCGGGGGGGGGCAATGAGCAGTTCTTC.

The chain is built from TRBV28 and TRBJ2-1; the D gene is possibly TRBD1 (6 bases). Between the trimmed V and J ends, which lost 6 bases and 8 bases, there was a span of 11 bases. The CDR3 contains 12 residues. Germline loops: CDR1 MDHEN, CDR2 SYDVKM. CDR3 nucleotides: TGTGCCAGCAGACAGGGTTTACATGAGCAGTTCTTC. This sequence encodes CASRQGLHEQFF.

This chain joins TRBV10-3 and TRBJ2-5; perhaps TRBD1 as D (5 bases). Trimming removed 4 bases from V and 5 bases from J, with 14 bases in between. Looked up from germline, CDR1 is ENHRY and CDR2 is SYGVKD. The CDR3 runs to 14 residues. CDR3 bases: TGTGCCATCAGTGGGGGCAGGGTGAGGGAGACCCAGTACTTC. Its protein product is CAISGGRVRETQYF.

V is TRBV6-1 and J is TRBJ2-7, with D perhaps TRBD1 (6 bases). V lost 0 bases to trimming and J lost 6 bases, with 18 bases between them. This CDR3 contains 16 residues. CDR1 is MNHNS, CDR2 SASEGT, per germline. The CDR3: CASSEALGGRGGEQYF. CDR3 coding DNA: TGTGCCAGCAGTGAAGCGCTTGGGGGCAGGGGCGGCGAGCAGTACTTC.

The CDR3 DNA sequence: TGTGCCAGCAGCCAAGATTGGGGCAGAGACATGGATGGCTACACCTTC. Its protein product is CASSQDWGRDMDGYTF. The J gene is TRBJ1-2, the V gene TRBV4-2, with D maybe TRBD1 (5 bases). From germline, CDR1 is LGHNA and CDR2 YNFKEQ. The CDR3 spans 16 residues. Trimming took 0 bases from V and 6 from J, leaving 17 bases between them.

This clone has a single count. CDR3 DNA: TGTGCCAGCAGTAAAGAACAGGGTCCAAATGAGCAGTTCTTC. It is translated as CASSKEQGPNEQFF. The chain has TRBV6-4 and TRBJ2-1; D is perhaps TRBD1 (6 bases). This CDR3 comprises 14 residues. Germline CDR1 and CDR2: MRHNA and SNTAGT. Trimming stripped 5 bases from V and 7 bases from J, with 15 bases between.

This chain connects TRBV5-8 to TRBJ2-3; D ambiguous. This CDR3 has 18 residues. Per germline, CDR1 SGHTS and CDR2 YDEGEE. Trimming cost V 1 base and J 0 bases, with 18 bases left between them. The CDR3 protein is CASSLPRSGYFSTDTQYF. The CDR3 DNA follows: TGTGCCAGCAGCTTGCCCCGTTCAGGATACTTTAGCACAGATACGCAGTATTTT.

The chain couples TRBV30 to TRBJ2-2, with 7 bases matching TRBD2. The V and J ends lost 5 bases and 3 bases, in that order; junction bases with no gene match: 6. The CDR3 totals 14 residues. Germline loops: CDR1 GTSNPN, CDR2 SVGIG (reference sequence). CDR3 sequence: CAWRGGLYTGELFF. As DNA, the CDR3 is TGTGCCTGGCGCGGGGGTTTATACACCGGGGAGCTGTTTTTT.

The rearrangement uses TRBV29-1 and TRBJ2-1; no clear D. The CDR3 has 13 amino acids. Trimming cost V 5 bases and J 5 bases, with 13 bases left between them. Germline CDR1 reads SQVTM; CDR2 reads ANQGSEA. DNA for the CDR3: TGCAGCGTTTCTAGGCGGTTACACAATGAGCAGTTCTTC. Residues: CSVSRRLHNEQFF.

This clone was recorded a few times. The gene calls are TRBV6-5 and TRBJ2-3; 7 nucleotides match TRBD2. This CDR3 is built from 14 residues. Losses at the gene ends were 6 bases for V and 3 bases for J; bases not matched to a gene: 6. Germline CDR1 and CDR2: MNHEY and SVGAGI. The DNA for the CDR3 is TGTGCCAGCAGCAAGCGGGAACAGACAGATACGCAGTATTTT. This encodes CASSKREQTDTQYF.

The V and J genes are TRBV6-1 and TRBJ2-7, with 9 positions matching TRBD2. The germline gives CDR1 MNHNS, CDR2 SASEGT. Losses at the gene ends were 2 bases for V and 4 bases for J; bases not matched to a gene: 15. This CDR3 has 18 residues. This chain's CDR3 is CASSEPGLAYPTMYEQYF. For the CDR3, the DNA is TGTGCCAGCAGTGAACCGGGACTAGCATATCCGACAATGTACGAGCAGTACTTC.

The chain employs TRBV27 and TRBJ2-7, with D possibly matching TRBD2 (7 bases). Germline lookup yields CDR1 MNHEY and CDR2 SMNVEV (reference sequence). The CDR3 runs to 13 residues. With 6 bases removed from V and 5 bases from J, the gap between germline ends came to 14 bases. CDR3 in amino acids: CASSLIGGDEQYF. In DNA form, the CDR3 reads TGTGCCAGCAGCCTAATAGGGGGGGACGAGCAGTACTTC.